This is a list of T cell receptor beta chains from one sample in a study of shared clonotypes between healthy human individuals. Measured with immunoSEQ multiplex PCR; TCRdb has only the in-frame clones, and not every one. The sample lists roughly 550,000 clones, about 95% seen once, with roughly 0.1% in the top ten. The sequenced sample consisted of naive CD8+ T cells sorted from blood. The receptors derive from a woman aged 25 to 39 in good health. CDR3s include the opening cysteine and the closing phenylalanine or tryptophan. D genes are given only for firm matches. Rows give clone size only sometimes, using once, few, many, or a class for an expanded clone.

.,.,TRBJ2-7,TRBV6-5,CASSYSIGERAYEQYF,TGTGCCAGCAGTTACTCGATTGGGGAACGGGCCTACGAGCAGTACTTC
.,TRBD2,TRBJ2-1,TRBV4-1,CASSHGTRVYNEQFF,TGCGCCAGCAGCCACGGGACTAGGGTCTACAATGAGCAGTTCTTC
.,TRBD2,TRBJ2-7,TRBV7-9,CASSSTSGTYPYEQYF,TGTGCCAGCAGCTCTACTAGCGGGACTTACCCCTACGAGCAGTACTTC
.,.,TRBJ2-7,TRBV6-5,CASASYEQYF,TGTGCCAGCGCCTCCTACGAGCAGTACTTC
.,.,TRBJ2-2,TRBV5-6,CASSLARALNTGELFF,TGTGCCAGCAGCTTGGCACGTGCACTGAACACCGGGGAGCTGTTTTTT
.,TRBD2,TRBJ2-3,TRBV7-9,CASSPPGGGLGTDTQYF,TGTGCCAGCAGCCCACCGGGGGGGGGTTTGGGCACAGATACGCAGTATTTT
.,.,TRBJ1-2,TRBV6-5,CASSYSFNYGYTF,TGTGCCAGCAGTTACTCCTTCAACTATGGCTACACCTTC
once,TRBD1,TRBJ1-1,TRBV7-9,CASSLDNRGLTEAFF,TGTGCCAGCAGCCTAGATAACAGGGGCCTCACTGAAGCTTTCTTT
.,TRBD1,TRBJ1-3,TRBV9,CASSVAGQASGNTIYF,TGTGCCAGCAGCGTAGCGGGACAGGCCTCTGGAAACACCATATATTTT
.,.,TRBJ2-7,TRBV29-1,CSVVDSTYEQYF,TGCAGCGTTGTGGACAGTACCTACGAGCAGTACTTC
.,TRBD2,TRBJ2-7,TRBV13,CASSMVSRETYEQYF,TGTGCCAGCAGCATGGTTTCGCGGGAGACTTACGAGCAGTACTTC
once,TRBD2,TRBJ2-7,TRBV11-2,CASSLTSGIDYEQYF,TGTGCCAGCAGTCTGACTAGCGGGATTGACTACGAGCAGTACTTC
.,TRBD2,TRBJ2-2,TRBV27,CASSFIGGAGLATGELFF,TGTGCCAGCAGTTTCATCGGGGGGGCGGGACTAGCGACCGGGGAGCTGTTTTTT
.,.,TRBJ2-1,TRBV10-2,CASSAGGSYNEQFF,TGCGCCAGCAGTGCTGGTGGCTCCTACAATGAGCAGTTCTTC
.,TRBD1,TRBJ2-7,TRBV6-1,CASSEVLDRGSYEQYF,TGTGCCAGCAGTGAAGTCCTGGACAGGGGCTCCTACGAGCAGTACTTC
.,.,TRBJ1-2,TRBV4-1,CASSQVSRAANYGYTF,TGCGCCAGCAGCCAAGTAAGCAGGGCCGCTAACTATGGCTACACCTTC
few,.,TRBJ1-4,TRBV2,CASLDSPNEKLFF,TGTGCTAGCCTTGACAGTCCTAATGAAAAACTGTTTTTT
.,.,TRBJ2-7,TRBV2,CASLGGLHEQYF,TGTGCCAGCCTGGGTGGCCTCCACGAGCAGTACTTC
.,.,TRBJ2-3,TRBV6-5,CASSQGLLADTQYF,TGTGCCAGCAGTCAGGGGCTACTAGCGGATACGCAGTATTTT
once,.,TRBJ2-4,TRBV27,CASSKWGDENIQYF,TGTGCCAGCAGTAAATGGGGCGACGAAAACATTCAGTACTTC
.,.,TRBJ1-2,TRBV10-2,CASSVRGADGYTF,TGCGCCAGCAGTGTACGCGGGGCCGATGGCTACACCTTC
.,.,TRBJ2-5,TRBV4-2,CASSARERPQETQYF,TGTGCCAGCAGCGCGAGGGAGCGGCCCCAAGAGACCCAGTACTTC